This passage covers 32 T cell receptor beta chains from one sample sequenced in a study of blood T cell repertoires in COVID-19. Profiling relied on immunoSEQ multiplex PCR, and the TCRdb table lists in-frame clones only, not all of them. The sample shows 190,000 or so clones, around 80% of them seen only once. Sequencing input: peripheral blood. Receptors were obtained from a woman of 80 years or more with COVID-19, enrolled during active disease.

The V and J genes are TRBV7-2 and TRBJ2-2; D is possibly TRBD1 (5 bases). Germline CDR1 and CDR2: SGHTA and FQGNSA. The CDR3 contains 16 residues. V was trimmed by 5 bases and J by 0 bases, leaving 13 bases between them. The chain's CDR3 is CASSATVNANTGELFF. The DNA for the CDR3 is TGTGCCAGCAGCGCGACAGTCAACGCGAACACCGGGGAGCTGTTTTTT.

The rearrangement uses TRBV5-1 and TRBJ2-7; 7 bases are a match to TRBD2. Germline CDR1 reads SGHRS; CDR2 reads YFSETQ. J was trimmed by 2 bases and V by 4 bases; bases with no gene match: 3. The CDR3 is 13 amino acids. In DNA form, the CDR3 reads TGCGCCAGCAGCCGGACTAGTCCCTACGAGCAGTACTTC. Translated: CASSRTSPYEQYF.

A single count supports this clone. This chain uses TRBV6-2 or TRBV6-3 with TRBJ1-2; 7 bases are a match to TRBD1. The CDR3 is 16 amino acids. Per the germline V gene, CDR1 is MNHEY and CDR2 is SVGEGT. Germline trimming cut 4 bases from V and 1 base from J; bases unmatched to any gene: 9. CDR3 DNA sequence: TGTGCCAGCAGTTGGGACAGTAGGGCCCATAACTATGGCTACACCTTC. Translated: CASSWDSRAHNYGYTF.

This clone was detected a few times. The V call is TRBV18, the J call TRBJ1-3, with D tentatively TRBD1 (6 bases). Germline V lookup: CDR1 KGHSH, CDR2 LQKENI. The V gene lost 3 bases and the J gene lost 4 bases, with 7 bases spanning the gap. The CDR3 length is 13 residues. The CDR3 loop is CASSPGQGNTIYF. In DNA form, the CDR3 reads TGTGCCAGCTCACCTGGACAGGGAAACACCATATATTTT.

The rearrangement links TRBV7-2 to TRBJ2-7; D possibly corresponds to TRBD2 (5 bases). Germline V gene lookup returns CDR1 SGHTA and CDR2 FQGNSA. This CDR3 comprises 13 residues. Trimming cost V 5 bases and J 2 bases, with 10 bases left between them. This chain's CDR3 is CASSPSGTYEQYF. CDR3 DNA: TGTGCCAGCAGCCCGTCCGGGACCTACGAGCAGTACTTC.

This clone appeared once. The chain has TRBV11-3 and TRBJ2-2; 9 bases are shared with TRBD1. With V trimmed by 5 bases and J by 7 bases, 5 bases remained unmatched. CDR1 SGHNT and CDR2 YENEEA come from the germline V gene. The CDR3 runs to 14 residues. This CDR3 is CASSGTGIFGELFF. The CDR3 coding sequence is TGTGCCAGCAGCGGGACAGGGATCTTCGGGGAGCTGTTTTTT.

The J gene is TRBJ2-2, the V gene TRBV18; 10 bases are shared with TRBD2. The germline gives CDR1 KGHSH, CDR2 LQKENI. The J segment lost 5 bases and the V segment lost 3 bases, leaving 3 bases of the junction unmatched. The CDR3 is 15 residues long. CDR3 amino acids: CASSPSSGRTGELFF. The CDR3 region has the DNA TGTGCCAGCTCACCTTCTAGCGGGAGAACCGGGGAGCTGTTTTTT.

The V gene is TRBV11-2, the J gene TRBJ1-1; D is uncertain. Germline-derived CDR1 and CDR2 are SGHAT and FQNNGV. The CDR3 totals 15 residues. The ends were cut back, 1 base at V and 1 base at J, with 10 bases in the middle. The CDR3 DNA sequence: TGTGCCAGCAGCTTAGGGGCCTTCGGGAACACTGAAGCTTTCTTT. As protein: CASSLGAFGNTEAFF. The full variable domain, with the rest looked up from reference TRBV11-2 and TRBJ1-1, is EAGVAQSPRYKIIEKRQSVAFWCNPISGHATLYWYQQILGQGPKLLIQFQNNGVVDDSQLPKDRFSAERLKGVDSTLKIQPAKLEDSAVYLCASSLGAFGNTEAFFGQGTRLTVV.

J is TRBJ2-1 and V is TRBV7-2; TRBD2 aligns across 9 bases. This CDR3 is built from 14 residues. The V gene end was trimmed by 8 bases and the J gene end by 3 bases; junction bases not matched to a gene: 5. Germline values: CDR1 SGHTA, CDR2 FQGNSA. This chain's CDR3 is CASGLAGFYNEQFF. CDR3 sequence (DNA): TGTGCCAGCGGTCTAGCGGGATTCTACAATGAGCAGTTCTTC.

CDR3 bases: TGTGCCAGCAGCCAAGTCAGGGGACACTCTGGGGCCAACGTCCTGACTTTC. Translation: CASSQVRGHSGANVLTF. This chain uses TRBV3-1 (or the pseudogene TRBV3-2) with TRBJ2-6; D perhaps matches TRBD1 (6 bases). Germline V lookup: CDR1 LGHDT, CDR2 YNNKEL (reference sequence). This CDR3 contains 17 residues. The V gene lost 1 base and the J gene lost 0 bases, with 10 bases spanning the gap.

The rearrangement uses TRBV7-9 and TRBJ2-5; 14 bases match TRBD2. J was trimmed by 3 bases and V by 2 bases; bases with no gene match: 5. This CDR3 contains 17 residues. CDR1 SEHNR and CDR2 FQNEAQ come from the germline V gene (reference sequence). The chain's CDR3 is CASSLKTSGGAEETQYF. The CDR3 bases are TGTGCCAGCAGCTTAAAGACTAGCGGGGGGGCGGAAGAGACCCAGTACTTC.

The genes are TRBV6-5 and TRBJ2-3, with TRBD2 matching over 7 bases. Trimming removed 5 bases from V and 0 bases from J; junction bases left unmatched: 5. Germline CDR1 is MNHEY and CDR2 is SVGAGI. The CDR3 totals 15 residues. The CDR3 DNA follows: TGTGCCAGCAGTCCCCGGGGAGGGAGCACAGATACGCAGTATTTT. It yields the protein CASSPRGGSTDTQYF.

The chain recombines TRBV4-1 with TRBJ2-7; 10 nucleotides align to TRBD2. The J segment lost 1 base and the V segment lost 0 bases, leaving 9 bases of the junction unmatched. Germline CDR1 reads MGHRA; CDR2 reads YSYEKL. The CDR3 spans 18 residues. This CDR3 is CASSQDLAGEGGSYEQYF. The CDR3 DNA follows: TGCGCCAGCAGCCAAGATCTAGCGGGGGAGGGTGGGTCCTACGAGCAGTACTTC.

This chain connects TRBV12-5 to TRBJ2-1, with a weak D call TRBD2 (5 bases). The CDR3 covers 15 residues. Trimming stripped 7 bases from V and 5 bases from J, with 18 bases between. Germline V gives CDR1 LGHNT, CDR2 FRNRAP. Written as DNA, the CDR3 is TGTGCTAGTGTTCTCGATAGCGCGACCCACAATGAGCAGTTCTTC. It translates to CASVLDSATHNEQFF.

The CDR3 nucleotides are TGTGCCAGCAGCAGTTGGACAGGGTCGACCTCTGGGGCCAACGTCCTGACTTTC. It specifies CASSSWTGSTSGANVLTF. This chain links TRBV21-1 with TRBJ2-6; the table's D call TRBD1 went unverified against the DNA. TRBV21-1 is a documented pseudogene. The CDR3 spans 18 residues.

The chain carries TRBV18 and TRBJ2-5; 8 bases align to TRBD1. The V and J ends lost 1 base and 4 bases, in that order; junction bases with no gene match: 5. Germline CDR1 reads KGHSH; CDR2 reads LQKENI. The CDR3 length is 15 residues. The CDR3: CASSPRTGSGETQYF. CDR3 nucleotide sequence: TGTGCCAGCTCACCACGGACAGGGAGCGGAGAGACCCAGTACTTC.

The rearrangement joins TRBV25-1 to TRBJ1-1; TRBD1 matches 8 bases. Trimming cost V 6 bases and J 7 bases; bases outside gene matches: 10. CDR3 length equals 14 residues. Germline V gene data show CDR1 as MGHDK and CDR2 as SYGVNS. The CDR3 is CASSSRPRGLEAFF. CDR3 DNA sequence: TGTGCCAGCAGCAGTAGGCCCAGGGGGCTTGAAGCTTTCTTT.

The CDR3 DNA is TGTGCCAGCAGTTCACCGGGACAGGCTCCTACTGAAGCTTTCTTT. This gives the protein CASSSPGQAPTEAFF. V and J are TRBV28 and TRBJ1-1, with TRBD1 matching over 8 bases. V lost 4 bases, J lost 5 bases, and 9 bases stayed unmatched. The CDR3 extends over 15 amino acids. The germline CDR1 and CDR2 sequences are MDHEN and SYDVKM.

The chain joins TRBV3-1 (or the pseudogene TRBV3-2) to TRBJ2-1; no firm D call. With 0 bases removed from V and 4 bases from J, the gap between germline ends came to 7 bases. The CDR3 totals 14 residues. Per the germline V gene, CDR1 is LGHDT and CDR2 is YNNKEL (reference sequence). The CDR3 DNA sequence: TGTGCCAGCAGCCAAGAACTGACTTACAATGAGCAGTTCTTC. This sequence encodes CASSQELTYNEQFF.

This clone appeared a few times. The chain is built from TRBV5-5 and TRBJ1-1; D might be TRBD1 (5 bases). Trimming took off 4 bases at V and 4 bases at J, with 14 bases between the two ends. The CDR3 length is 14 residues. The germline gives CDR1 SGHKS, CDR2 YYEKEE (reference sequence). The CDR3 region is CASSKQAWGTEAFF. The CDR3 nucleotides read TGTGCCAGCAGCAAACAGGCATGGGGCACTGAAGCTTTCTTT. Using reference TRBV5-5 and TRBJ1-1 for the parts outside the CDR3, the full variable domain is DAGVTQSPTHLIKTRGQQVTLRCSPISGHKSVSWYQQVLGQGPQFIFQYYEKEERGRGNFPDRFSARQFPNYSSELNVNALLLGDSALYLCASSKQAWGTEAFFGQGTRLTVV.

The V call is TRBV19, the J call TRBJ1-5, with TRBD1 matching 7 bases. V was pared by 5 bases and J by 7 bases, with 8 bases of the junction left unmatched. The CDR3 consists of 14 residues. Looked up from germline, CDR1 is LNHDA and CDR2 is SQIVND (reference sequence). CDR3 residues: CASSPRQGGQPQHF. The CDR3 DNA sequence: TGTGCCAGTAGTCCGAGACAGGGAGGACAGCCCCAGCATTTT.

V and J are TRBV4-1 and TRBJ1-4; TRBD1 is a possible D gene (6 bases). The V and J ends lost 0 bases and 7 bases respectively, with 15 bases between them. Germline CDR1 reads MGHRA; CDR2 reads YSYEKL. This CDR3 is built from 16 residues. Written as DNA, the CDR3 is TGCGCCAGCAGCCAAGATTGGGGGGGCAGGCTTGAAAAACTGTTTTTT. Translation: CASSQDWGGRLEKLFF.

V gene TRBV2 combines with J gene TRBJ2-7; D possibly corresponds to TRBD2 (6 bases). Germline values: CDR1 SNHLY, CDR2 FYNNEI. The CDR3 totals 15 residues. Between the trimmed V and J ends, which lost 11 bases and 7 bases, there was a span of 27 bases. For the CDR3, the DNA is TGTGCCGGGGGAGGTCCAGTGAGTAGGGTTGGAGAGCAGTACTTC. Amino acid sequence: CAGGGPVSRVGEQYF.

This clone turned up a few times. CDR3 sequence (DNA): TGTGCCAGCAGGAGGAAGGGGTTCGATGGCTACACCTTC. It specifies CASRRKGFDGYTF. The rearrangement joins TRBV27 to TRBJ1-2; D is perhaps TRBD1 (5 bases). V was pared by 6 bases and J by 6 bases, with 14 bases between. Germline V gene data show CDR1 as MNHEY and CDR2 as SMNVEV (reference sequence). The CDR3 consists of 13 residues.

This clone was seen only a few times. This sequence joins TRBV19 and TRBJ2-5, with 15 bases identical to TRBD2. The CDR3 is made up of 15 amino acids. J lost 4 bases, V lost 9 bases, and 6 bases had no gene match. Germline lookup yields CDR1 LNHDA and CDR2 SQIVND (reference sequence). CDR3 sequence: CASRTGLAGGETQYF. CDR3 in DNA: TGTGCCAGCCGGACGGGACTAGCGGGAGGAGAGACCCAGTACTTC.

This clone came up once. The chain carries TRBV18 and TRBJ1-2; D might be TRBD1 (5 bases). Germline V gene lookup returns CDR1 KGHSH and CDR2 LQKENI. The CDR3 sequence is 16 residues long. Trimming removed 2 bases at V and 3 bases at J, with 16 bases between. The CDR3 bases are TGTGCCAGCTCACCAATGGCACAGGCGGCATACTATGGCTACACCTTC. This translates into CASSPMAQAAYYGYTF.

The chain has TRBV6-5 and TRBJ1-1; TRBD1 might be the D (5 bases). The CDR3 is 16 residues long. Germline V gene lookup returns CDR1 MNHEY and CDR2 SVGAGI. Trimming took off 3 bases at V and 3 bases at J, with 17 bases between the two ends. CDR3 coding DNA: TGTGCCAGCAGTTATTTAGGCACGGCGGGGGACACTGAAGCTTTCTTT. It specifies CASSYLGTAGDTEAFF.

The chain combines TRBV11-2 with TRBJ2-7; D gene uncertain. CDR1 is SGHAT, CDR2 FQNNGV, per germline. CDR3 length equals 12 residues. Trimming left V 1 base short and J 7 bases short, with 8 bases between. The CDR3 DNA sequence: TGTGCCAGCAGCTTAGGCCCTACGGAGCAGTACTTC. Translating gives CASSLGPTEQYF.

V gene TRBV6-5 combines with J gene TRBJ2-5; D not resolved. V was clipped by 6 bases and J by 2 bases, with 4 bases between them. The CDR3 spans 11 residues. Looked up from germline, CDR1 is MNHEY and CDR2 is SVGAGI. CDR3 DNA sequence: TGTGCCAGCAGCGTTCAAGAGACCCAGTACTTC. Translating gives CASSVQETQYF.

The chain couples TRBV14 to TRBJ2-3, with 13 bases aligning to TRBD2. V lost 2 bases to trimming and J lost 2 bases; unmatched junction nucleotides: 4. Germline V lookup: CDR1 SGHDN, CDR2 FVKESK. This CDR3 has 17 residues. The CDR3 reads CASSQRGLAGFTDTQYF. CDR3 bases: TGTGCCAGCAGCCAAAGGGGACTAGCGGGATTCACAGATACGCAGTATTTT.

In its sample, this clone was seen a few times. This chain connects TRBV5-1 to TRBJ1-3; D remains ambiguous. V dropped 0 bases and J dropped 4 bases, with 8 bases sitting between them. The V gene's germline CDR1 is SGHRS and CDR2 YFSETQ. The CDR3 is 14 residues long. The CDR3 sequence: CASSLDGGGNTIYF. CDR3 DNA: TGCGCCAGCAGCTTGGATGGAGGGGGAAACACCATATATTTT.

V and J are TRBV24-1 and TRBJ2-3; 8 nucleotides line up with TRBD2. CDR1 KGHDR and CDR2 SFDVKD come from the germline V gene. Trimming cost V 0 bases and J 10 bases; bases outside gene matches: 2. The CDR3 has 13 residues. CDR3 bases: TGTGCCACCAGTGATTTGCCGGGGGGGGCGCAGTATTTT. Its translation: CATSDLPGGAQYF.